This T cell receptor beta chain was profiled in a study of T cell changes during pregnancy in multiple sclerosis. Assay: immunoSEQ multiplex PCR; the TCRdb copy retains only in-frame clones and omits some. The data contain 64,000 or so clones, around 92% of them singletons. This sample comprised peripheral blood, obtained in the first trimester of pregnancy. The sequence came from a female donor with multiple sclerosis, enrolled in a pregnancy study.

The CDR3: CASSPQGASNEKLFF. Written as DNA, the CDR3 is TGTGCCAGCAGCCCCCAGGGGGCTTCTAATGAAAAACTGTTTTTT. The V call is TRBV11-2, the J call TRBJ1-4; 8 bases agree with TRBD1. The CDR3 has 15 residues. Trimming took 5 bases from V and 3 from J; bases not matched to a gene: 5. Germline V gives CDR1 SGHAT, CDR2 FQNNGV.